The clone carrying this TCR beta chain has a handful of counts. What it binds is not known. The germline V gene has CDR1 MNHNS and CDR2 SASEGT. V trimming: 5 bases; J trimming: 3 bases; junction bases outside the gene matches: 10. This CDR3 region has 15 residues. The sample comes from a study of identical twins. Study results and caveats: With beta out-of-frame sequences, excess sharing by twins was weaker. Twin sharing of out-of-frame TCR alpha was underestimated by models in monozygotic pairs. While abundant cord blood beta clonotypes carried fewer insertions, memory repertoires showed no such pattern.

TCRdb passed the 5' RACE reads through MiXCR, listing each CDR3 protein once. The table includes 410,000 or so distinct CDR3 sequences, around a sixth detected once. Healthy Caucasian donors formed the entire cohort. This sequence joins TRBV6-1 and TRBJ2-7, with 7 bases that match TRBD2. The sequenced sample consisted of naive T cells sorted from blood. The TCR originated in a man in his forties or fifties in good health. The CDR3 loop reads CASSQSGNPNYEQYF. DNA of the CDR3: TGTGCCAGCAGTCAAAGCGGGAACCCCAACTACGAGCAGTACTTC.